This is a list of T cell receptor beta chains from one sample in a study of T cell responses to AZD1222 COVID-19 vaccine. Using immunoSEQ multiplex PCR, the repertoire was profiled, and TCRdb retains in-frame clones only, with some absent. The sample consists of tens of thousands of clones, nearly 90% of them appearing once. The source was peripheral blood, collected 28 days after the second AZD1222 dose. Every receptor here comes from an adult who received the AZD1222 COVID-19 vaccine. CDR3s include the opening cysteine and the closing phenylalanine or tryptophan. D genes are given only for firm matches. Clone size appears in some rows only: once, few, many, or a class for an expanded clone.

j_gene	d_gene	abundance	v_gene	CDR3nt	CDR3aa
TRBJ2-2	NA	NA	TRBV2	TGTGCCAGCAGTGGGTACCAGGGGGGTGGCGGGGAGCTGTTTTTT	CASSGYQGGGGELFF
TRBJ1-2	TRBD1	NA	TRBV5-6	TGTGCCAGCAGCCCCGGACAGGGAGTCTATGGCTACACCTTC	CASSPGQGVYGYTF
TRBJ1-1	NA	NA	TRBV12-3/TRBV12-4	TGTGCCAGCAGTATACAGGAGAACACTGAAGCTTTCTTT	CASSIQENTEAFF
TRBJ2-5	NA	NA	TRBV21-1	TGTGCCAGCAGCAAAAGGTACTTCCAAGAGACCCAGTACTTC	CASSKRYFQETQYF
TRBJ2-1	NA	NA	TRBV7-8	TGTGCCAGCAGCTTGACAGCTTCTCCCTACAATGAGCAGTTCTTC	CASSLTASPYNEQFF
TRBJ2-5	TRBD2	NA	TRBV5-1	TGCGCCAGCAGCCTCCAGACTAGCGGGAGCCGATTGTACTTC	CASSLQTSGSRLYF
TRBJ2-5	NA	NA	TRBV5-8	TGTGCCAGCAGCTTGGCCAGTTACGAGACCCAGTACTTC	CASSLASYETQYF
TRBJ1-1	NA	NA	TRBV5-4	TGTGCCAGCAGCCCCCCGGACAGGAACACTGAAGCTTTCTTT	CASSPPDRNTEAFF
TRBJ2-1	NA	once	TRBV21-1	TGTGCCAGCAGCAAAGATAGCCTAGCGGGAGTAAATGAGCAGTTCTTC	CASSKDSLAGVNEQFF
TRBJ1-2	NA	NA	TRBV4-2	TGTGCCAGCAGCCAAGGGGCTGGGGGCGGCTATGGCTACACCTTC	CASSQGAGGGYGYTF
TRBJ2-3	TRBD2	NA	TRBV11-2	TGTGCCAGCAGCTTAATTCCGGGAGGTGCAGATACGCAGTATTTT	CASSLIPGGADTQYF
TRBJ1-3	NA	NA	TRBV7-9	TGTGCCGCACCGGTCGGGACAAGCTCTGGAAACACCATATATTTT	CAAPVGTSSGNTIYF
TRBJ1-2	NA	once	TRBV24-1	TGTGCCACCAGTGATTCAGGGCATGGCTACACCTTC	CATSDSGHGYTF
TRBJ1-1	NA	once	TRBV6-5	TGTGCCAGCAGGGAGGGGGGCACTGAAGCTTTCTTT	CASREGGTEAFF
TRBJ2-7	NA	once	TRBV29-1	TGCAGCGTTGAAACTAGCAGGTTTTACGAGCAGTACTTC	CSVETSRFYEQYF
TRBJ1-1	NA	NA	TRBV29-1	TGCAGCGTCCCTGGCGTAGGGAACACTGAAGCTTTCTTT	CSVPGVGNTEAFF
TRBJ2-7	TRBD2	NA	TRBV6-5	TGTGCCAGCACTTACGGAGCGGGAGGGAACTACGAGCAGTACTTC	CASTYGAGGNYEQYF
TRBJ1-2	TRBD1	few	TRBV5-1	TGCGCCAGCAGCTTTTCATCCCAGGGGGCAAATGGCTACACCTTC	CASSFSSQGANGYTF
TRBJ1-5	TRBD1	NA	TRBV7-9	TGTGCCAGCAGCCGGACAGGGGGTATGAGCAATCAGCCCCAGCATTTT	CASSRTGGMSNQPQHF
TRBJ1-1	NA	NA	TRBV3-1/TRBV3-2	TGTGCCAGCAGCCAAGTGGGGAACACTGAAGCTTTCTTT	CASSQVGNTEAFF
TRBJ1-3	NA	NA	TRBV19	TGTGCCAGTAACACCTACTCTGGAAACACCATATATTTT	CASNTYSGNTIYF
TRBJ2-7	TRBD1	NA	TRBV25-1	TGTGCCAGCAGCGATCCAGGCGGACAGGGGGGAACCTACGAGCAGTACTTC	CASSDPGGQGGTYEQYF
TRBJ2-1	NA	NA	TRBV4-1	TGCGCCAGCAGCCAAGAGGAGCCGTTCAATGAGCAGTTCTTC	CASSQEEPFNEQFF
TRBJ2-7	TRBD2	NA	TRBV5-1	TGCGCCAGCAGCTTGGTTAGCGGGGACTACGAGCAGTACTTC	CASSLVSGDYEQYF
TRBJ2-2	NA	NA	TRBV6-5	TGTGCCAGCAGTTACCCCCCGACCGGGGAGCTGTTTTTT	CASSYPPTGELFF
TRBJ2-3	TRBD2	NA	TRBV6-6	TGTGCCAGCAGTCCACTAGCGGGAGGCGGGGCAGATACGCAGTATTTT	CASSPLAGGGADTQYF
TRBJ2-2	NA	NA	TRBV28	TGTGCCAGCAGTTTAGATTTCGCAGGGGGGACCGGGGAGCTGTTTTTT	CASSLDFAGGTGELFF
TRBJ1-5	TRBD1	few	TRBV9	TGTGCCAGCAGCGTCCCCGGGACAGGGGGTCAGCCCCAGCATTTT	CASSVPGTGGQPQHF
TRBJ2-7	TRBD2	NA	TRBV5-1	TGCGCCAGCAGCTTTGGCGGGAGCCTCTACGAGCAGTACTTC	CASSFGGSLYEQYF
TRBJ2-7	NA	NA	TRBV6-2/TRBV6-3	TGTGCCAGCAGTTACTCCAGACCAAGCTCCTACGAGCAGTACTTC	CASSYSRPSSYEQYF
TRBJ2-1	NA	NA	TRBV6-2/TRBV6-3	TGTGCCAGCAGTTACGGGCCGCCAGGGAAGCAGTTCTTC	CASSYGPPGKQFF
TRBJ1-1	TRBD1	NA	TRBV18	TGTGCCAGCTCACCACCGGGACAGGGGGCGACTGAAGCTTTCTTT	CASSPPGQGATEAFF
TRBJ1-5	NA	NA	TRBV18	TGTGCCAGCTCACCACCTACTGGGCCCCAGCATTTT	CASSPPTGPQHF
TRBJ2-3	TRBD2	NA	TRBV7-2	TGTGCCAGCAGCCCAATAGCGGGAGGGGGTGGAGATACGCAGTATTTT	CASSPIAGGGGDTQYF
TRBJ2-5	NA	NA	TRBV3-1/TRBV3-2	TGTGCCAGCAGCCATGGATACGGGCAAGAGACCCAGTACTTC	CASSHGYGQETQYF
TRBJ1-5	NA	few	TRBV7-2	TGTGCCAGCAGCTTAGGCCAGGATCAGCCCCAGCATTTT	CASSLGQDQPQHF
TRBJ1-2	NA	NA	TRBV29-1	TGCAGCGTAGGCGGGGGTTCCGTTGGCTACACCTTC	CSVGGGSVGYTF
TRBJ2-1	TRBD2	NA	TRBV6-6	TGTGCCAGCAGTACCCCTCTAGCGGGAGGTTATGAGCAGTTCTTC	CASSTPLAGGYEQFF
TRBJ2-7	NA	NA	TRBV21-1	TGTGCCAGCAGCAAAGACCCCCGCTTGGGCTACGAGCAGTACTTC	CASSKDPRLGYEQYF
TRBJ2-4	TRBD2	NA	TRBV10-3	TGTGCCATCAGTGAGTCGGAGAAGACTAGCGGGAGTTTTTCCCTAGCCAAAAACATTCAGTACTTC	CAISESEKTSGSFSLAKNIQYF
TRBJ1-3	NA	once	TRBV18	TGTGCCAGCTCACCACGGGCAGGGAGAGGAAACACCATATATTTT	CASSPRAGRGNTIYF